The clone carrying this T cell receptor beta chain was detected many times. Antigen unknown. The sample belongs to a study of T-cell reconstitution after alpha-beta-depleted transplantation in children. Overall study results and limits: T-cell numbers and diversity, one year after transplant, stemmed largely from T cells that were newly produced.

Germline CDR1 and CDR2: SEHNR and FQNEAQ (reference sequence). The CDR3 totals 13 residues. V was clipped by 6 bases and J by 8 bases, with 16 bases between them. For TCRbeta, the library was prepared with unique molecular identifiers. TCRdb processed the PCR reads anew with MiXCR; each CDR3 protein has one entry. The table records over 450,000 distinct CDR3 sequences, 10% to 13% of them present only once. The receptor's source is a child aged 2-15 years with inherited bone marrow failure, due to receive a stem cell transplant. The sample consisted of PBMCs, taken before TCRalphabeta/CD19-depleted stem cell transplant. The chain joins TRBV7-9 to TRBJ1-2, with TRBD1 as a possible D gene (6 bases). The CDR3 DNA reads TGTGCCAGCAGGGATACAGGGATCTCCGGCTACACCTTC. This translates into CASRDTGISGYTF.